This T cell receptor (beta chain) was found in a study of blood T cell repertoires in COVID-19. Study information: Both acute and convalescent COVID-19 samples were obtained from the United States, Italy and Spain. Nucleic acid was either cDNA or gDNA, and it came from T cells, B-cell-depleted T cells, or PBMCs.

After removal of 4 bases from V and 4 bases from J, the junction contained 9 bases not matched to a gene. There are 15 residues in the CDR3. Germline loops: CDR1 MGHRA, CDR2 YSYEKL. The authors' processing: By means of reference gene primer amplification, nucleated cell counts were estimated. Profiling relied on immunoSEQ multiplex PCR, and the TCRdb table lists in-frame clones only, not all of them. That table is the source of V, J and clone size, and D and trimming were worked out from the DNA. Counted here are about 98,000 clones, around nine tenths occurring once; the ten biggest clones make up over 2%. This clone occurred once.

Sequencing was done on a sample of peripheral blood. This receptor was taken from a man in his fifties or sixties with active COVID-19. V is TRBV4-1 and J is TRBJ2-7; 8 bases match TRBD1. The CDR3 is CASSRTWTGSYEQYF. CDR3 nucleotide sequence: TGCGCCAGCAGCCGGACTTGGACAGGGTCGTACGAGCAGTACTTC.